The clone carrying this T cell receptor (beta chain) was counted only a few times. Its antigen is undetermined. Through Arm-PCR of CDR3 regions and iRepertoire HTBI primers, TCR beta libraries were built. A single record per CDR3 protein comes from TCRdb applying MiXCR to the multiplex PCR reads. This table holds about 300,000 distinct CDR3 sequences, approximately 20% found once. This entry belongs to a study of regulatory T cells in long-lasting Graves disease. CDR1 and CDR2 from the germline V gene are LGHDT and YNNKEL (reference sequence). CDR3 size: 13 residues. V lost 3 bases, J lost 1 base, and 6 bases lay in between. Sample time point: newly diagnosed GD, antithyroid drugs for less than 3 months. PBMC RNA was the source of the TCR library. Study outcomes and limitations: Favored usage of TRBV28, TRBJ1-2 and TRBJ2-5 was recorded in persistent disease.

This clonotype was obtained from a female donor with Graves disease. The gene calls are TRBV3-1 and TRBJ1-2; D uncertain. The sample was peripheral blood mononuclear cells (PBMCs), taken at new diagnosis, from a patient treated with antithyroid drugs. The CDR3 nucleotides are TGTGCCAGCAGCCAGGGTTTTAACTATGGCTACACCTTC. Its protein is CASSQGFNYGYTF.